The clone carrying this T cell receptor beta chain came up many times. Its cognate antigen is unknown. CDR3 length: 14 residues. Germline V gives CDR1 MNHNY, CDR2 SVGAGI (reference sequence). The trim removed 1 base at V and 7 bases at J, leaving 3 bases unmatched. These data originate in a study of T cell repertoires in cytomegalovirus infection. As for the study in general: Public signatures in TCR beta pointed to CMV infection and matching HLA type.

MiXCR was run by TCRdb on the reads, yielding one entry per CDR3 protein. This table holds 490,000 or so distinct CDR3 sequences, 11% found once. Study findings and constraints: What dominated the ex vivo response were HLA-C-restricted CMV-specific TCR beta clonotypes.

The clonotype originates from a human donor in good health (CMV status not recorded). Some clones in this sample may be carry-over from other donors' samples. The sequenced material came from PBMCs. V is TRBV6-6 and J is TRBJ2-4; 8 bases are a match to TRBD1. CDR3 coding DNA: TGTGCCAGCAGTTACTTTGACAGGGGCAACATTCAGTACTTC. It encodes CASSYFDRGNIQYF.